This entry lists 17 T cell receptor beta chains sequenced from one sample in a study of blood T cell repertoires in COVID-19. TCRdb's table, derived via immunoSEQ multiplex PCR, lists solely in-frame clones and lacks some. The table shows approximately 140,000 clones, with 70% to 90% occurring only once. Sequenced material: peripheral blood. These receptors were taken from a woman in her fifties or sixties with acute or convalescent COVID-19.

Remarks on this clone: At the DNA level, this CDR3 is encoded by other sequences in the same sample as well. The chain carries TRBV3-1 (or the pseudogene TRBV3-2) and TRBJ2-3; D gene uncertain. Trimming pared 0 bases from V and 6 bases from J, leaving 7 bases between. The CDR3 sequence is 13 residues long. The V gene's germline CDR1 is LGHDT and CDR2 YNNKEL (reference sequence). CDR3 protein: CASSQDRRDTQYF. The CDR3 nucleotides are TGTGCCAGCAGCCAAGATCGCCGGGATACGCAGTATTTT.

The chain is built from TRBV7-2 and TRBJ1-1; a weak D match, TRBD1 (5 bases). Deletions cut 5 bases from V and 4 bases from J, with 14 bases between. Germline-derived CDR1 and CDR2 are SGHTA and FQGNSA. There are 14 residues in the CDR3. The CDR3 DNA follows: TGTGCCAGCAGCACCGAACCGGGGGGCACTGAAGCTTTCTTT. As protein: CASSTEPGGTEAFF. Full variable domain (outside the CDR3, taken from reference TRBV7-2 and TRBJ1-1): GAGVSQSPSNKVTEKGKDVELRCDPISGHTALYWYRQSLGQGLEFLIYFQGNSAPDKSGLPSDRFSAERTGGSVSTLTIQRTQQEDSAVYLCASSTEPGGTEAFFGQGTRLTVV.

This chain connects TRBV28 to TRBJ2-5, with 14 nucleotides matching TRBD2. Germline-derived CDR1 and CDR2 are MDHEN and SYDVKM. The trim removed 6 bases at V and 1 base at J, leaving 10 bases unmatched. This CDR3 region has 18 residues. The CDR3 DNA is TGTGCCAGCAGCCCGGGACTAGCGGGGGCCGGGGCCCAAGAGACCCAGTACTTC. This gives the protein CASSPGLAGAGAQETQYF. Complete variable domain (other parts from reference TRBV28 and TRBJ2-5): DVKVTQSSRYLVKRTGEKVFLECVQDMDHENMFWYRQDPGLGLRLIYFSYDVKMKEKGDIPEGYSVSREKKERFSLILESASTNQTSMYLCASSPGLAGAGAQETQYFGPGTRLLVL.

CDR3 DNA: TGTGCCAGCAGTCCCAGGGGCAGCGGGGGCTACGAGCAGTACTTC. Translated, it gives CASSPRGSGGYEQYF. The chain joins TRBV27 to TRBJ2-7; 8 bases match TRBD2. Trimming removed 5 bases from V and 3 bases from J; junction bases left unmatched: 9. The CDR3 consists of 15 residues. Germline CDR1 reads MNHEY; CDR2 reads SMNVEV (reference sequence).

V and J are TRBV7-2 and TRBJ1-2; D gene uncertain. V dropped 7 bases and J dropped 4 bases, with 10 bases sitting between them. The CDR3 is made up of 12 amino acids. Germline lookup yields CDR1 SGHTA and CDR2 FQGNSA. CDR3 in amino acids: CASKEEVYGYTF. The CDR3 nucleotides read TGTGCCAGCAAGGAGGAAGTCTATGGCTACACCTTC. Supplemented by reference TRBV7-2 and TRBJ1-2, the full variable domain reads GAGVSQSPSNKVTEKGKDVELRCDPISGHTALYWYRQSLGQGLEFLIYFQGNSAPDKSGLPSDRFSAERTGGSVSTLTIQRTQQEDSAVYLCASKEEVYGYTFGSGTRLTVV.

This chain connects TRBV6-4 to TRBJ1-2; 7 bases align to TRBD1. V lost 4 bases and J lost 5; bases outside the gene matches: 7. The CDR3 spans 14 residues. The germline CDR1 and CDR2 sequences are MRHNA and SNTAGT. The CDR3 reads CASSGDSRGYGYTF. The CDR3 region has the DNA TGTGCCAGCAGTGGGGACAGCCGAGGGTATGGCTACACCTTC.

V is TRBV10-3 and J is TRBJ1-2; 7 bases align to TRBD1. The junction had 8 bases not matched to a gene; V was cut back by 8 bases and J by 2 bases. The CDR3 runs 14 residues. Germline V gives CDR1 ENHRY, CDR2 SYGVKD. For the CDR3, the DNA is TGTGCCATCCAAGAGAACAGGGGAAACTATGGCTACACCTTC. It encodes CAIQENRGNYGYTF.

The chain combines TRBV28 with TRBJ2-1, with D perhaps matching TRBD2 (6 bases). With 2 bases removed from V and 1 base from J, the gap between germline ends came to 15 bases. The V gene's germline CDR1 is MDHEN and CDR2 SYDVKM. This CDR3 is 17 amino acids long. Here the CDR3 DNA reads TGTGCCAGCAGTTTAAGGACCGGGCGGGGTTCCTACAATGAGCAGTTCTTC. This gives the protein CASSLRTGRGSYNEQFF.

CDR3 sequence (DNA): TGTGCCAGCAGCGCTAGCGGGGGCCTGAACACCGGGGAGCTGTTTTTT. It encodes CASSASGGLNTGELFF. The chain couples TRBV9 to TRBJ2-2; 10 nucleotides align to TRBD2. The V gene's germline CDR1 is SGDLS and CDR2 YYNGEE. The CDR3 is made up of 16 amino acids. Germline trimming cut 3 bases from V and 1 base from J; bases unmatched to any gene: 3.

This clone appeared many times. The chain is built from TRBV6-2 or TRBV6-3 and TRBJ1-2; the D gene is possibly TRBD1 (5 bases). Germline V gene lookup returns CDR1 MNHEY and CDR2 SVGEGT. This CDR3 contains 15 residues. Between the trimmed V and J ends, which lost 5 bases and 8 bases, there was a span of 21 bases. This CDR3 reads CASSADSVGARGYTF. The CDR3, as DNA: TGTGCCAGCAGTGCCGACAGTGTCGGTGCGCGGGGCTACACCTTC.

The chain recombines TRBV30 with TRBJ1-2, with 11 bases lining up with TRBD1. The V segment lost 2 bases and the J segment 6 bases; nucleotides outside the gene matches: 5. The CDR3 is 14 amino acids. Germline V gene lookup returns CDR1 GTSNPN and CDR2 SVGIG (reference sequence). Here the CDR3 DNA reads TGTGCCTGGAGTCGAATGGGACAGGGGGATGGCTACACCTTC. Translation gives CAWSRMGQGDGYTF. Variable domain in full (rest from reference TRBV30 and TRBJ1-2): SQTIHQWPATLVQPVGSPLSLECTVEGTSNPNLYWYRQAAGRGLQLLFYSVGIGQISSEVPQNLSASRPQDRQFILSSKKLLLSDSGFYLCAWSRMGQGDGYTFGSGTRLTVV.

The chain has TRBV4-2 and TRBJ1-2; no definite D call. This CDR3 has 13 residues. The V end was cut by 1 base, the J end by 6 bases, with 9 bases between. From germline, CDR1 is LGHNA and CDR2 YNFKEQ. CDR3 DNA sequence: TGTGCCAGCAGCCAAGTATACAATGATGGCTACACCTTC. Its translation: CASSQVYNDGYTF.

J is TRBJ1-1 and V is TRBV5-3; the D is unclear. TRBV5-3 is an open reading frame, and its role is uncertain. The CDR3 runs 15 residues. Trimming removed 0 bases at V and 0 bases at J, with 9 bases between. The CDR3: CARSLETTMNTEAFF. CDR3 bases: TGTGCCAGAAGCTTGGAGACGACAATGAACACTGAAGCTTTCTTT.

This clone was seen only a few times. In nucleotides, the CDR3 is TGCGCCAGCAGCCCCCTTACCGAGCGGGGGTCCGAGCAGTACTTC. Translated, it gives CASSPLTERGSEQYF. The chain employs TRBV5-1 and TRBJ2-7, with 8 bases that match TRBD2. Trimming took 4 bases from V and 6 from J; bases not matched to a gene: 12. CDR3 length: 15 amino acids. From germline, CDR1 is SGHRS and CDR2 YFSETQ.

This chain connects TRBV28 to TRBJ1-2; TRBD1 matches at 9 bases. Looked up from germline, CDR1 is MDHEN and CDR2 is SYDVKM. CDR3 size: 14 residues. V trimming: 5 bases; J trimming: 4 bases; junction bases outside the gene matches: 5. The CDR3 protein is CASSKQGAGYGYTF. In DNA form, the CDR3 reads TGTGCCAGCAGTAAACAGGGGGCCGGCTATGGCTACACCTTC.

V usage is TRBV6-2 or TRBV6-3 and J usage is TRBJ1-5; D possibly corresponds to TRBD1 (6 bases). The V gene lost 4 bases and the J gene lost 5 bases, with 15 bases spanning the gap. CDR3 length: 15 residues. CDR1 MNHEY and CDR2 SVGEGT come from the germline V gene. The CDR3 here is CASSSGTKIDQPQHF. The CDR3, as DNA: TGTGCCAGCAGTTCCGGGACAAAAATTGATCAGCCCCAGCATTTT.

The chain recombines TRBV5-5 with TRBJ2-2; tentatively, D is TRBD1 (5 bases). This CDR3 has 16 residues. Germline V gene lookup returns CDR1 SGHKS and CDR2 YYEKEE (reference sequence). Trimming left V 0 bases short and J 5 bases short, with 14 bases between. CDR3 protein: CASSLANSRATGELFF. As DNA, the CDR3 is TGTGCCAGCAGCTTGGCCAATAGCAGGGCTACCGGGGAGCTGTTTTTT.